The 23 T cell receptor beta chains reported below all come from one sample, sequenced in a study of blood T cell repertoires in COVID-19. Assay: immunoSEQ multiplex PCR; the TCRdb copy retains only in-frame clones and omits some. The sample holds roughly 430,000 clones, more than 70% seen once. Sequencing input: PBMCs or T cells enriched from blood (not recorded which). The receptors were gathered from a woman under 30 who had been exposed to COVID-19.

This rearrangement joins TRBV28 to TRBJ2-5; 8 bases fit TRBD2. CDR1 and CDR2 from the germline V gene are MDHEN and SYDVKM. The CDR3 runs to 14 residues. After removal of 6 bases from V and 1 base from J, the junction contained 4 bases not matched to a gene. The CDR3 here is CASSKGLVQETQYF. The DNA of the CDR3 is TGTGCCAGCAGCAAGGGACTAGTCCAAGAGACCCAGTACTTC.

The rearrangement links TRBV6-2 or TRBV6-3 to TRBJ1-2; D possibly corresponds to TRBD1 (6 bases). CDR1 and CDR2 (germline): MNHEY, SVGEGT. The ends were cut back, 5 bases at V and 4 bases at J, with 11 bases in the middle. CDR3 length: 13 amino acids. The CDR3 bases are TGTGCCAGCAGTCTACAGGGCTCCTATGGCTACACCTTC. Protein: CASSLQGSYGYTF.

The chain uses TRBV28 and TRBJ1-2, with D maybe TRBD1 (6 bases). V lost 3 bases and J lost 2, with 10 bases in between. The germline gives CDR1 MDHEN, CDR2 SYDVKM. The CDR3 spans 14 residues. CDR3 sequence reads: CASSLQGINYGYTF. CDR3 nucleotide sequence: TGTGCCAGCAGTTTGCAGGGGATCAACTATGGCTACACCTTC.

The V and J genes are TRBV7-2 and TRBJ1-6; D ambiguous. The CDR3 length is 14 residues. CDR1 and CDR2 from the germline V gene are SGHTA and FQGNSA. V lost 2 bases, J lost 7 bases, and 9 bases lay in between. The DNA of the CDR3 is TGTGCCAGCAGCTTATCACTCCGGAATTCACCCCTCCACTTT. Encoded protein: CASSLSLRNSPLHF.

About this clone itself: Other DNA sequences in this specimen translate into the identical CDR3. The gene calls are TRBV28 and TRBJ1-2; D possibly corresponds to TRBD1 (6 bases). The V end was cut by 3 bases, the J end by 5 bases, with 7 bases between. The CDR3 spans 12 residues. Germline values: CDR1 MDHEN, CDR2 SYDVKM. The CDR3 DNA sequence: TGTGCCAGCAGTTTGGGGGCATATGGCTACACCTTC. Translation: CASSLGAYGYTF.

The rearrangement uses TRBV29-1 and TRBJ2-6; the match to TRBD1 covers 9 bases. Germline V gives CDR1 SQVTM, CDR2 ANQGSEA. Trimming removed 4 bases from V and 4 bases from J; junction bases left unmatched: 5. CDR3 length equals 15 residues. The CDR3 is CSVAGTGTGANVLTF. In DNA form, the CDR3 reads TGCAGCGTTGCCGGGACAGGGACCGGGGCCAACGTCCTGACTTTC.

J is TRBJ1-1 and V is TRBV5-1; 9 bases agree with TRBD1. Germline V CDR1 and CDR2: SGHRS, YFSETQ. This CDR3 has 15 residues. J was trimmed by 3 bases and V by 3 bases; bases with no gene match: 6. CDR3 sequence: CASSSGTGGYTEAFF. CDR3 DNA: TGCGCCAGCAGCTCCGGAACAGGGGGCTACACTGAAGCTTTCTTT.

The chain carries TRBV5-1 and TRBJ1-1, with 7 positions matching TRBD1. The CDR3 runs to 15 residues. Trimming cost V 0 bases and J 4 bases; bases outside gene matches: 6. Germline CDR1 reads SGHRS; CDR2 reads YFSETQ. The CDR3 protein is CASSLGSGGSTEAFF. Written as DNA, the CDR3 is TGCGCCAGCAGCTTGGGCTCAGGGGGAAGCACTGAAGCTTTCTTT.

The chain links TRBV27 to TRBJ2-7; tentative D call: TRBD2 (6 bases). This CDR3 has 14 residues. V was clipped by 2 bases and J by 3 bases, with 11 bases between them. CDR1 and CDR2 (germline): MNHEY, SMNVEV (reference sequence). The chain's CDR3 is CASSLRGLDYEQYF. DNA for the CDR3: TGTGCCAGCAGTTTAAGGGGACTGGACTACGAGCAGTACTTC.

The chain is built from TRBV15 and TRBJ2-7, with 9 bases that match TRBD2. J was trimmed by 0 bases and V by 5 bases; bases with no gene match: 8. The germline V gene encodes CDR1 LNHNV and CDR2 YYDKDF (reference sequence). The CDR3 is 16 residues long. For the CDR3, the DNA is TGTGCCACCAGCGGGGGGGAGCGGGAGGCCTCCTACGAGCAGTACTTC. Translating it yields CATSGGEREASYEQYF.

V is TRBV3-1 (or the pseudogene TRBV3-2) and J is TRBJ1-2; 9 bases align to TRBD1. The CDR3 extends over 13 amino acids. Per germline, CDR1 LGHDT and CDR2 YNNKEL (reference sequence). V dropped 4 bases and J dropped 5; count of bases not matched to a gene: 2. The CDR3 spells CASSPDRGYGYTF. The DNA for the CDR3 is TGTGCCAGCAGCCCGGACAGGGGATATGGCTACACCTTC.

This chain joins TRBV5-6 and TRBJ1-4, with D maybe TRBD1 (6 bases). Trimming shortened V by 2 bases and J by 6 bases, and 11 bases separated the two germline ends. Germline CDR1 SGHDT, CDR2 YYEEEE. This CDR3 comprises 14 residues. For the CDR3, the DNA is TGTGCCAGCAGCTTTTGGGGGCCTGATGAAAAACTGTTTTTT. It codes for CASSFWGPDEKLFF.

For the CDR3, the DNA is TGCGCCAGCAGCCCGGGACAGGGGGGCCCAGATACGCAGTATTTT. This translates into CASSPGQGGPDTQYF. The chain couples TRBV5-1 to TRBJ2-3; 11 bases map to TRBD1. V shed 4 bases and J 4 bases; nucleotides not matched to a gene: 5. The CDR3 consists of 15 residues. Germline CDR1 SGHRS, CDR2 YFSETQ.

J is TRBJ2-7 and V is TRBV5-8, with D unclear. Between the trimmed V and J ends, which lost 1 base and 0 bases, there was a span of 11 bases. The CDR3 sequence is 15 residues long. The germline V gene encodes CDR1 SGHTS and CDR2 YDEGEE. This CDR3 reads CASSLRQSHSYEQYF. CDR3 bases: TGTGCCAGCAGCTTGAGACAATCCCACTCCTACGAGCAGTACTTC. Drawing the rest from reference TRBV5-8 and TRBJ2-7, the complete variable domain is EAGVTQSPTHLIKTRGQQATLRCSPISGHTSVYWYQQALGLGLQFLLWYDEGEERNRGNFPPRFSGRQFPNYSSELNVNALELEDSALYLCASSLRQSHSYEQYFGPGTRLTVT.

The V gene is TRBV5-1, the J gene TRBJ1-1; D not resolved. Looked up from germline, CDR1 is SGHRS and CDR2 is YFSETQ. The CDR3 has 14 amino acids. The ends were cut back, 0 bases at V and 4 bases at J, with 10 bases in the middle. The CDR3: CASSLAGISTEAFF. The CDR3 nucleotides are TGCGCCAGCAGCTTGGCCGGTATTAGCACTGAAGCTTTCTTT.

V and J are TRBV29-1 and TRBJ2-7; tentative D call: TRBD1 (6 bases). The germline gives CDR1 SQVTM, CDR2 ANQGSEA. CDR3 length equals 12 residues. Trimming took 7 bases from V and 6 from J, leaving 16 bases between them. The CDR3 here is CSGGQNYVEQYF. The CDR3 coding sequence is TGCAGCGGTGGACAGAACTACGTCGAGCAGTACTTC.

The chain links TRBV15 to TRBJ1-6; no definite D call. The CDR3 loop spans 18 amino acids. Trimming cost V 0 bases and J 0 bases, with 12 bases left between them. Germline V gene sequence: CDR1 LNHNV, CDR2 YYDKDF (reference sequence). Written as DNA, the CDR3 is TGTGCCACCAGCAGAGATGCGGCCGTGAGCTCCTATAATTCACCCCTCCACTTT. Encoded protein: CATSRDAAVSSYNSPLHF.

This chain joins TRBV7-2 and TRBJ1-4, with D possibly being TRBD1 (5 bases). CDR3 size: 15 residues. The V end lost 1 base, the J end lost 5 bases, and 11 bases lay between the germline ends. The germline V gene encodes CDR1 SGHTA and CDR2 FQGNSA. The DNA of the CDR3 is TGTGCCAGCAGCTTAGGGCAGGGTCTAAATGAAAAACTGTTTTTT. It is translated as CASSLGQGLNEKLFF.

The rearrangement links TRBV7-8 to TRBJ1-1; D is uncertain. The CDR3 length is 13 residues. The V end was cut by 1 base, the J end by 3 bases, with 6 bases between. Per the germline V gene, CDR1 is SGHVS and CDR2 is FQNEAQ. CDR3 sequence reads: CASSLGQYTEAFF. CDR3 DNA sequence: TGTGCCAGCAGCTTAGGGCAGTACACTGAAGCTTTCTTT.

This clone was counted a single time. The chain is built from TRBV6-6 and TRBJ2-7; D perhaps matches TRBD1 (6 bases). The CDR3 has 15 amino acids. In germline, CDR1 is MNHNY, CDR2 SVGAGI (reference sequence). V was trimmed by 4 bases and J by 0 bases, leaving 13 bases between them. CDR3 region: CASSLRGSGSYEQYF. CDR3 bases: TGTGCCAGCAGTTTAAGGGGGTCGGGCTCCTACGAGCAGTACTTC.

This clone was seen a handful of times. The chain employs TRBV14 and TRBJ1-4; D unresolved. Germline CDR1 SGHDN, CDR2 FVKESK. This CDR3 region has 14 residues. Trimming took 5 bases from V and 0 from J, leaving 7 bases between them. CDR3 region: CASSRLATNEKLFF. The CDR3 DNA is TGTGCCAGCAGCAGACTTGCAACTAATGAAAAACTGTTTTTT. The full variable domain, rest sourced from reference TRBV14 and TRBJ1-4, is EAGVTQFPSHSVIEKGQTVTLRCDPISGHDNLYWYRRVMGKEIKFLLHFVKESKQDESGMPNNRFLAERTGGTYSTLKVQPAELEDSGVYFCASSRLATNEKLFFGSGTQLSVL.

CDR3 loop: CASSRAGGTYNEQFF. The CDR3, as DNA: TGTGCCAGTAGTAGGGCGGGAGGGACTTACAATGAGCAGTTCTTC. The V gene is TRBV19, the J gene TRBJ2-1; 9 bases fit TRBD2. The trim removed 4 bases at V and 4 bases at J, leaving 5 bases unmatched. The CDR3 is made up of 15 amino acids. Germline values: CDR1 LNHDA, CDR2 SQIVND (reference sequence).

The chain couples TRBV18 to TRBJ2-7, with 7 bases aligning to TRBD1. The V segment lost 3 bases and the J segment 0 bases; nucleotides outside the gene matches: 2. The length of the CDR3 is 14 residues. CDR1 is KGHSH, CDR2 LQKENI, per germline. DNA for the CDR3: TGTGCCAGCTCACCCGACAGGGACTCCTACGAGCAGTACTTC. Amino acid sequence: CASSPDRDSYEQYF.